The T cell receptor (beta chain) described here comes from a study of T cell repertoires in cytomegalovirus infection (dated by TCRdb to about 2019). Study-wide context: The HLA type of each donor mattered for the analysis, because public TCR beta signatures pointed to carriage of CMV infection along with the matching HLA type.

The listed sequencing device is Illumina HiSeq 1500. Starting from the raw public reads, TCRdb applied fastp trimming at Q25, assembled clones with MiXCR and retained in-frame beta chains. Every distinct CDR3 protein forms one entry, paired with its most common genes and DNA. The sample table lists around 450,000 distinct CDR3 sequences, about 11% of them with a count of one. The ten largest clones take up roughly 10% of the sample. Overall study results and their limits: In both this cohort and an independent cohort of some 380 donors, the cumulative frequency of public TCR beta family members distinguished carriers of CMV infection plus the relevant HLA type. The ex vivo response was dominated by HLA-C-restricted CMV-specific TCR beta clonotypes, and the single most frequent clonotype in two of eight donors was supplied by these HLA-C-restricted clonotypes.

The germline V gene (reference sequence) provides CDR1 DFQATT and CDR2 SNEGSKA. Spanning cysteine to phenylalanine, the CDR3 consists of 11 amino acids. The only DNA kept is the CDR3, 33 bases in frame from the first base. Trimming removed 5 bases from V and 0 bases from J, leaving 4 bases between the germline ends. This clonotype came up a few times. Its antigen is still unknown. Base qualities are not provided; no much larger clone lies one nucleotide away. Source material: PBMCs. The chain uses TRBV20-1 and TRBJ1-1; no D segment can be confidently identified. This sequence was found in a human donor in good health (CMV status not recorded). Some clones in this sample may be carry-over from other donors' samples. The DNA reads as follows: TGCAGTGCTGCACTGAACACTGAAGCTTTCTTT. Translation gives CSAALNTEAFF.